Sequencing of this T cell receptor (beta chain) was carried out in a study of blood T cell repertoires in COVID-19. The wider study: PBMCs, B-cell-depleted T cells, or T cells provided the cDNA or gDNA that made up the material.

Profiling relied on immunoSEQ multiplex PCR, and the TCRdb table lists in-frame clones only, not all of them. The repertoire holds a few hundred thousand clones, with roughly 90% as singletons. CDR3 size: 15 residues. The V and J ends lost 0 bases and 4 bases respectively, with 9 bases between them. Germline CDR1 reads SEHNR; CDR2 reads FQNEAQ (reference sequence). The TCR sequence derives from a woman aged 45-60 years who had recovered from COVID-19. The specimen was PBMCs or T cells enriched from blood (not recorded which). The gene calls are TRBV7-9 and TRBJ1-4; D unclear. This CDR3 is CASSLANGNNEKLFF. DNA of the CDR3: TGTGCCAGCAGCTTAGCCAACGGTAATAATGAAAAACTGTTTTTT.